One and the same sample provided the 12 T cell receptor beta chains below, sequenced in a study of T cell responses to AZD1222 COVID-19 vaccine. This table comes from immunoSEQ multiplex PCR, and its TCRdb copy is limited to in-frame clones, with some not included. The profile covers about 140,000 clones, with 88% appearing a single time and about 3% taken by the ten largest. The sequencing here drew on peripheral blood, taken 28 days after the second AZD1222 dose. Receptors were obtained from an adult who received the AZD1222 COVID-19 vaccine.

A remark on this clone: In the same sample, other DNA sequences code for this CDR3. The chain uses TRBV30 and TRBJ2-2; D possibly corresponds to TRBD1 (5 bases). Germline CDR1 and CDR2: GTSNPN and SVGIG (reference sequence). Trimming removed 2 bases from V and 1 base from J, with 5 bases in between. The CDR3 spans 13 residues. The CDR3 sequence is CAWSRGNTGELFF. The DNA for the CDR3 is TGTGCCTGGAGTAGGGGGAACACCGGGGAGCTGTTTTTT.

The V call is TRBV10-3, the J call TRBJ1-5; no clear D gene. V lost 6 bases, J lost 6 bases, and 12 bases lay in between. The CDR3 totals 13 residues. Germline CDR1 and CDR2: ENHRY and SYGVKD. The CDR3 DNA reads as TGTGCCATCAGGGTAGGGCCAAGTCAGCCCCAGCATTTT. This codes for CAIRVGPSQPQHF.

CDR3 bases: TGCGCCAGCACCCCGGACAGGGGTTACAATTCACCCCTCCACTTT. It is translated as CASTPDRGYNSPLHF. The V and J genes are TRBV5-1 and TRBJ1-6, with TRBD1 matching over 9 bases. This CDR3 is built from 15 residues. CDR1 and CDR2 from the germline V gene are SGHRS and YFSETQ. The J segment lost 7 bases and the V segment lost 6 bases, leaving 8 bases of the junction unmatched.

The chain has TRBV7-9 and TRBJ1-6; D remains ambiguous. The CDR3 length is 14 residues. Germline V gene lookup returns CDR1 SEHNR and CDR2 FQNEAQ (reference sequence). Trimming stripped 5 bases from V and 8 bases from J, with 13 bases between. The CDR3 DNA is TGTGCCAGCAGCCCCCGGGTCCGGGATTCACCCCTCCACTTT. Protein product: CASSPRVRDSPLHF.

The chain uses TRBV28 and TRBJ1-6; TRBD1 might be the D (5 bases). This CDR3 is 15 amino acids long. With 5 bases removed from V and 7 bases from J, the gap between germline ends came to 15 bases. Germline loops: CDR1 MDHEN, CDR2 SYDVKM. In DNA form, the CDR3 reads TGTGCCAGCAGTCCCAACGACGGGGCAAATTCACCCCTCCACTTT. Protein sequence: CASSPNDGANSPLHF.

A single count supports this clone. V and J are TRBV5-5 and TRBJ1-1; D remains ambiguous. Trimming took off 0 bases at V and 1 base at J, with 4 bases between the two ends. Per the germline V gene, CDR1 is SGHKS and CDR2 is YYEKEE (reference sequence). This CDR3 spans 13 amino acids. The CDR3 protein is CASSLEGNTEAFF. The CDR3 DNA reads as TGTGCCAGCAGCTTGGAGGGGAACACTGAAGCTTTCTTT. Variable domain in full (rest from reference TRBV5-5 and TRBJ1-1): DAGVTQSPTHLIKTRGQQVTLRCSPISGHKSVSWYQQVLGQGPQFIFQYYEKEERGRGNFPDRFSARQFPNYSSELNVNALLLGDSALYLCASSLEGNTEAFFGQGTRLTVV.

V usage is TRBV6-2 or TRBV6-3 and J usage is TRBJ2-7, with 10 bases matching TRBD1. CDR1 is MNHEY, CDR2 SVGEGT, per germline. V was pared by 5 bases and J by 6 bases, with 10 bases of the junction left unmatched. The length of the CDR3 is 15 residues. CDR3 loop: CASSRNRDRGREQYF. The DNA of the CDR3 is TGTGCCAGCAGTCGTAACCGGGACAGGGGTCGCGAGCAGTACTTC.

The CDR3 DNA is TGTGCCAGCAGTTACTCGAGACAGGGGAACTATGGCTACACCTTC. It codes for CASSYSRQGNYGYTF. The chain joins TRBV6-5 to TRBJ1-2; 8 bases fit TRBD1. J was trimmed by 2 bases and V by 0 bases; bases with no gene match: 2. The length of the CDR3 is 15 residues. Germline V CDR1 and CDR2: MNHEY, SVGAGI.

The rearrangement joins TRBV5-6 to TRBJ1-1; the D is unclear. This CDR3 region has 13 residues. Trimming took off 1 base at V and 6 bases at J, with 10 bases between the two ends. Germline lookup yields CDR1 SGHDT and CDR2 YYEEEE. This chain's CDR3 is CASSLNRPAEAFF. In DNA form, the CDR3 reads TGTGCCAGCAGCTTGAATCGTCCCGCTGAAGCTTTCTTT.

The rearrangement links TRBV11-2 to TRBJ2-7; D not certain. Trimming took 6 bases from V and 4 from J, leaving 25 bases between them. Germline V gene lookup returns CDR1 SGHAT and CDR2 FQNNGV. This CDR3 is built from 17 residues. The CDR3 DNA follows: TGTGCCAGCAGGCGAAATTATTTGGCAAATCGACGGTACGAGCAGTACTTC. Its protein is CASRRNYLANRRYEQYF.

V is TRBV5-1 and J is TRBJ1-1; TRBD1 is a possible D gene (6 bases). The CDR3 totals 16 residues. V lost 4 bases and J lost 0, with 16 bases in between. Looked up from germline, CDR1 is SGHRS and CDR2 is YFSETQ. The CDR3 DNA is TGCGCCAGCAGCCCAGGGGACGTAATCTTGAACACTGAAGCTTTCTTT. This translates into CASSPGDVILNTEAFF.

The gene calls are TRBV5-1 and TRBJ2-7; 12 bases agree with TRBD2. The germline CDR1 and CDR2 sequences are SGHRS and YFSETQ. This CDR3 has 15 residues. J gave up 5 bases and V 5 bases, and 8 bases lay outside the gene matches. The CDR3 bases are TGCGCCAGCAGGCCGGGGACTAGCGGGTCGAACGAGCAGTACTTC. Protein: CASRPGTSGSNEQYF. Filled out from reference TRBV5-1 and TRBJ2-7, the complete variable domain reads KAGVTQTPRYLIKTRGQQVTLSCSPISGHRSVSWYQQTPGQGLQFLFEYFSETQRNKGNFPGRFSGRQFSNSRSEMNVSTLELGDSALYLCASRPGTSGSNEQYFGPGTRLTVT.